Listed below are T cell receptor beta chains from one sample, sequenced in a study of vaccination effects on CD4 cells after COVID-19. These receptors are not linked to any known antigen. Assay: immunoSEQ multiplex PCR; the TCRdb copy retains only in-frame clones and omits some. The sample holds approximately 60,000 clones, less than 80% seen once. This sample comprised CD4+ T cells from PBMCs cultured without peptide, obtained after COVID-19 vaccination. These receptors all come from a human donor who received a COVID-19 vaccine. CDR3s include the opening cysteine and the closing phenylalanine or tryptophan. A D gene is named only where the DNA matches it firmly. The size of a clone is reported for some rows only, either as once, few or many, or as a class for expanded clones.

J,V,D,size,CDR3,DNA
TRBJ1-5,TRBV5-1,-,-,CASSLATGREPQHF,TGCGCCAGCAGCTTAGCTACAGGGAGGGAGCCCCAGCATTTT
TRBJ1-5,TRBV6-5,-,once,CASRSQGGNQPQHF,TGTGCCAGCAGGTCACAGGGAGGCAATCAGCCCCAGCATTTT
TRBJ2-1,TRBV6-5,TRBD2,few,CASRGLAGGRGFF,TGTGCCAGCAGGGGACTAGCGGGAGGGCGTGGGTTCTTC
TRBJ2-1,TRBV9,TRBD2,-,CASSVDPVAGGEQFF,TGTGCCAGCAGCGTAGATCCCGTAGCGGGAGGGGAGCAGTTCTTC
TRBJ1-1,TRBV19,-,-,CASSIGRSTEAFF,TGTGCCAGTAGTATTGGCCGGAGCACTGAAGCTTTCTTT
TRBJ1-5,TRBV4-1,TRBD1,-,CASSLTDRAAQPQHF,TGCGCCAGCAGCCTAACGGACAGGGCGGCTCAGCCCCAGCATTTT
TRBJ2-2,TRBV18,-,-,CASSPRPLKGGHTGELFF,TGTGCCAGCTCACCCCGCCCTCTGAAGGGGGGCCACACCGGGGAGCTGTTTTTT
TRBJ2-3,TRBV5-1,TRBD1,-,CASSLGQGRDTQYF,TGCGCCAGCAGCTTGGGACAGGGGAGAGATACGCAGTATTTT
TRBJ1-1,TRBV28,-,-,CATKTLQRMNTEAFF,TGTGCTACCAAAACCCTACAGAGGATGAACACTGAAGCTTTCTTT
TRBJ2-1,TRBV12-2,-,-,CASRLLQRDLIGNEQFF,TGTGCAAGTCGCTTACTACAGCGGGATCTTATAGGAAATGAGCAGTTCTTC
TRBJ2-1,TRBV29-1,-,-,CSVRTGTFSSNEQFF,TGCAGCGTCCGTACTGGGACCTTTAGCTCCAATGAGCAGTTCTTC
TRBJ2-7,TRBV5-1,-,-,CASSFGNYEQYF,TGCGCCAGCAGCTTTGGCAACTACGAGCAGTACTTC
TRBJ2-5,TRBV7-3,-,-,CASSRAGKETQYF,TGTGCCAGCAGCCGCGCAGGGAAGGAGACCCAGTACTTC
TRBJ1-6,TRBV4-1,-,-,CASSQGYSNSPLHF,TGCGCCAGCAGCCAAGGGTATTCTAATTCACCCCTCCACTTT
TRBJ2-1,TRBV29-1,-,-,CSVDRGAGQFF,TGCAGCGTTGATCGGGGGGCTGGGCAGTTCTTC